These 10 T cell receptor beta chains originate from one sample sequenced in a study of blood T cell repertoires in COVID-19. Sequencing used immunoSEQ multiplex PCR; TCRdb keeps in-frame clones, though not all of them. Of more than 40,000 clones listed, 75% to 90% are singletons. Input material: peripheral blood. These receptors all come from a human donor with acute or convalescent COVID-19. The donor label of this sample is uncertain.

The chain links TRBV19 to TRBJ1-2; possibly TRBD1 for D (5 bases). From germline, CDR1 is LNHDA and CDR2 SQIVND (reference sequence). The CDR3 loop spans 16 amino acids. The V end lost 5 bases, the J end lost 4 bases, and 20 bases lay between the germline ends. The DNA of the CDR3 is TGTGCCAGTAGTGACCTAGGGCAGGGCCCTTTCTATGGCTACACCTTC. Its translation: CASSDLGQGPFYGYTF.

The J gene is TRBJ2-1, the V gene TRBV10-2; D is uncertain. The CDR3 spans 13 residues. The germline V gene has CDR1 WSHSY and CDR2 SAAADI. The V gene lost 7 bases and the J gene lost 5 bases, with 12 bases spanning the gap. CDR3 sequence reads: CASTPLRDNEQFF. DNA for the CDR3: TGCGCCAGCACCCCCCTACGCGACAATGAGCAGTTCTTC.

This clone showed up just once. The V gene is TRBV5-1, the J gene TRBJ1-3; 9 nucleotides match TRBD1. The V and J ends lost 4 bases and 3 bases, in that order; junction bases with no gene match: 5. In germline, CDR1 is SGHRS, CDR2 YFSETQ. The CDR3 length is 15 residues. The CDR3 spells CASSHRGLSGNTIYF. The DNA of the CDR3 is TGCGCCAGCAGCCACAGGGGGCTAAGTGGAAACACCATATATTTT. The variable domain in full, with the rest retrieved from reference TRBV5-1 and TRBJ1-3, is KAGVTQTPRYLIKTRGQQVTLSCSPISGHRSVSWYQQTPGQGLQFLFEYFSETQRNKGNFPGRFSGRQFSNSRSEMNVSTLELGDSALYLCASSHRGLSGNTIYFGEGSWLTVV.

The chain carries TRBV11-3 and TRBJ1-1; D perhaps matches TRBD1 (6 bases). The CDR3 totals 13 residues. The V gene's germline CDR1 is SGHNT and CDR2 YENEEA. V was trimmed by 5 bases and J by 4 bases, leaving 11 bases between them. The CDR3 loop is CASSATGSTEAFF. DNA for the CDR3: TGTGCCAGCAGCGCTACAGGGTCCACTGAAGCTTTCTTT.

Note on this clone: Different DNA sequences within this sample yield the same CDR3. V is TRBV24-1 and J is TRBJ2-2; 8 bases fit TRBD1. Germline values: CDR1 KGHDR, CDR2 SFDVKD. This CDR3 is built from 16 residues. Unmatched junction bases numbered 7, after V lost 4 bases and J lost 4 bases. CDR3 protein: CATSDPGTGTTGELFF. In DNA form, the CDR3 reads TGTGCCACCAGTGACCCCGGGACAGGAACCACCGGGGAGCTGTTTTTT.

V usage is TRBV7-3 and J usage is TRBJ2-1; D is perhaps TRBD1 (5 bases). V lost 1 base and J lost 6, with 16 bases in between. Germline-derived CDR1 and CDR2 are SGHTA and FQGTGA. This CDR3 comprises 16 residues. The CDR3 reads CASSLNGRGLGNEQFF. In nucleotides, the CDR3 is TGTGCCAGCAGCTTAAACGGAAGGGGCCTAGGCAATGAGCAGTTCTTC.

This sequence joins TRBV20-1 and TRBJ1-6; a weak D match, TRBD1 (6 bases). Trimming pared 3 bases from V and 3 bases from J, leaving 18 bases between. The CDR3 loop spans 17 amino acids. Germline V gene data show CDR1 as DFQATT and CDR2 as SNEGSKA (reference sequence). CDR3 sequence reads: CSASSHRAPIYNSPLHF. CDR3 sequence (DNA): TGCAGTGCTAGTAGCCACAGGGCTCCAATCTATAATTCACCCCTCCACTTT.

Only one count was recorded for this clone. The chain is built from TRBV28 and TRBJ1-3; D perhaps matches TRBD1 (5 bases). The V and J ends lost 3 bases and 4 bases respectively, with 13 bases between them. Germline V gene lookup returns CDR1 MDHEN and CDR2 SYDVKM. The CDR3 contains 15 residues. The chain's CDR3 is CASSFTSGAGNTIYF. Written as DNA, the CDR3 is TGTGCCAGCAGTTTTACGTCTGGGGCAGGAAACACCATATATTTT.

This clone is categorized as medium-sized. V is TRBV11-3 and J is TRBJ2-3; D is undetermined. The CDR3 loop spans 15 amino acids. Germline V gene data show CDR1 as SGHNT and CDR2 as YENEEA. The germline V and J ends were trimmed by 6 bases and 0 bases, with 13 bases remaining between them. The CDR3 loop is CASRSTETSTDTQYF. The CDR3 bases are TGTGCCAGCAGGTCCACCGAAACTAGCACAGATACGCAGTATTTT.

The genes are TRBV9 and TRBJ1-6, with 8 bases fitting TRBD1. This CDR3 has 15 residues. Trimming cost V 3 bases and J 10 bases; bases outside gene matches: 9. The V gene's germline CDR1 is SGDLS and CDR2 YYNGEE. As DNA, the CDR3 is TGTGCCAGCAGCGGGCAGGGGGCTAGTAAATCACCCCTCCACTTT. This codes for CASSGQGASKSPLHF. The full variable domain, completed using reference TRBV9 and TRBJ1-6, is DSGVTQTPKHLITATGQRVTLRCSPRSGDLSVYWYQQSLDQGLQFLIQYYNGEERAKGNILERFSAQQFPDLHSELNLSSLELGDSALYFCASSGQGASKSPLHFGNGTRLTVT.